This TCR beta chain appears in the sequencing data of a study of T cell responses to AZD1222 COVID-19 vaccine. Broader study findings: There were mostly white British donors and more females than males, and clonal diversity was possibly underestimated. Among spike-specific TCRs, nearly half reportedly target unmutated variant regions. Repertoires were collected only later (after the peak T cell response had occurred).

With 6 bases removed from V and 2 bases from J, the gap between germline ends came to 13 bases. The CDR3 contains 15 residues. Germline V gene sequence: CDR1 MNHEY, CDR2 SVGAGI. Here immunoSEQ multiplex PCR was the method, and the copy in TCRdb shows in-frame clones only, minus some. Of around 99,000 clones in the sample, 90% to 95% are singletons; the top ten hold roughly an eighth. On this clone itself: The target antigen is unknown.

Sequences were derived from peripheral blood, sampled on day 0 of AZD1222 vaccination. This rearrangement joins TRBV6-5 to TRBJ2-2; D is possibly TRBD1 (5 bases). This sequence originates from an adult in good health. The CDR3 DNA sequence: TGTGCCAGCAGACCCATCCAGGGAAACACCGGGGAGCTGTTTTTT. This sequence encodes CASRPIQGNTGELFF.